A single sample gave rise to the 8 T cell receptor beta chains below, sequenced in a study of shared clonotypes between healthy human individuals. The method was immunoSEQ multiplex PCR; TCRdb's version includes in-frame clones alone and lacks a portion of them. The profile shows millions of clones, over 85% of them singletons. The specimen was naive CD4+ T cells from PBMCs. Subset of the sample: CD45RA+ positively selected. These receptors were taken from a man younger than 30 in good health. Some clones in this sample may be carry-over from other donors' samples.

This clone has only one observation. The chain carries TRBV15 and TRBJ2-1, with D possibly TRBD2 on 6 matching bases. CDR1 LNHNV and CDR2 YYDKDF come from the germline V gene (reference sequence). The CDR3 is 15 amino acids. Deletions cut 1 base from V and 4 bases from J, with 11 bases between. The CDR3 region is CATSRVLSGYNEQFF. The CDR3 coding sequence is TGTGCCACCAGCAGAGTTTTAAGCGGGTACAATGAGCAGTTCTTC.

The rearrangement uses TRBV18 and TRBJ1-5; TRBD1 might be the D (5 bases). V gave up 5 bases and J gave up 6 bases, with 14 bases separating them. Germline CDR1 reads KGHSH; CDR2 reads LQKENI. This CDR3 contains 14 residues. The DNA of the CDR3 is TGTGCCAGCTCATCAAACGGGGGTGGTCAGCCCCAGCATTTT. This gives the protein CASSSNGGGQPQHF.

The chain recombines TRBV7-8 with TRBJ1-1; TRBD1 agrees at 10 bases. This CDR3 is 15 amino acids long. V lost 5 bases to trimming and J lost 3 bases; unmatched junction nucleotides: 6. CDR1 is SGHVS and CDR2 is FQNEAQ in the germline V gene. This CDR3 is CASSPTGGFDTEAFF. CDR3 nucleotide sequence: TGTGCCAGCAGCCCGACAGGGGGCTTTGACACTGAAGCTTTCTTT.

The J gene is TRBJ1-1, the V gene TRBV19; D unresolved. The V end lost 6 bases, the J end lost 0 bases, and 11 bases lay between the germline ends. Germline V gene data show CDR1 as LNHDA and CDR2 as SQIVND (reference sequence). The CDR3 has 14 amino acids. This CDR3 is CASRAGPMNTEAFF. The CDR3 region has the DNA TGTGCCAGTAGGGCCGGGCCAATGAACACTGAAGCTTTCTTT.

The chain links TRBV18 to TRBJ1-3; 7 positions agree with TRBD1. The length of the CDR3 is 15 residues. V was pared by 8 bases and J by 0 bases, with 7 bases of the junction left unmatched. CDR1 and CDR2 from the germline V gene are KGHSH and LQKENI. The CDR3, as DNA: TGTGCCAGCGCACAGGGGCAGCCCTCTGGAAACACCATATATTTT. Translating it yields CASAQGQPSGNTIYF.

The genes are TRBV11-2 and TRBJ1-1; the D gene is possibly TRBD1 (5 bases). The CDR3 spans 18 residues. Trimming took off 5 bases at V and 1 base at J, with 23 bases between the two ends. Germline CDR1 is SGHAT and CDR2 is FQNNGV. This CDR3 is CASSPLQPRGGGNTEAFF. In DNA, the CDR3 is TGTGCCAGCAGCCCGTTACAACCCCGAGGTGGGGGGAACACTGAAGCTTTCTTT.

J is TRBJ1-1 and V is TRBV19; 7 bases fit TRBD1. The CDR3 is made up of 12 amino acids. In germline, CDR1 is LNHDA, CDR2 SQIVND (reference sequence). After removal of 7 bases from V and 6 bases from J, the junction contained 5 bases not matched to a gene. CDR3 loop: CASIRDSAEAFF. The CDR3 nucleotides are TGTGCCAGTATACGGGACAGCGCTGAAGCTTTCTTT. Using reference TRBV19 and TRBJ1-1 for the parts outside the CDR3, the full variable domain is DGGITQSPKYLFRKEGQNVTLSCEQNLNHDAMYWYRQDPGQGLRLIYYSQIVNDFQKGDIAEGYSVSREKKESFPLTVTSAQKNPTAFYLCASIRDSAEAFFGQGTRLTVV.

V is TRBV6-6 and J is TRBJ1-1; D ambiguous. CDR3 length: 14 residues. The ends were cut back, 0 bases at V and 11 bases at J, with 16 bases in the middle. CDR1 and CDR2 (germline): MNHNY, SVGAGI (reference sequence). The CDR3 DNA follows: TGTGCCAGCAGTTACTCCGCGGACGAAGATTGGGCTTTCTTT. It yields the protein CASSYSADEDWAFF.